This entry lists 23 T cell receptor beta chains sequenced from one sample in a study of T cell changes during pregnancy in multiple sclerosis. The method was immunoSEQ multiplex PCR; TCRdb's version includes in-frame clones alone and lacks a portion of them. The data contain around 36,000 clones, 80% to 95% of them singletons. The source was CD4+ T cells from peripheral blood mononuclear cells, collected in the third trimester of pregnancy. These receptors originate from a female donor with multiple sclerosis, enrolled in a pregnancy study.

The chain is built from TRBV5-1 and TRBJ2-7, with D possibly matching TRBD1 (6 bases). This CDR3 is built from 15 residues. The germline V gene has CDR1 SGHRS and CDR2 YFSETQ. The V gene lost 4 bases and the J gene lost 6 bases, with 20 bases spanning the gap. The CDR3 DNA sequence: TGCGCCAGCAGCGAACGAGGTCAGGGGAGTCGCGAGCAGTACTTC. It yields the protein CASSERGQGSREQYF.

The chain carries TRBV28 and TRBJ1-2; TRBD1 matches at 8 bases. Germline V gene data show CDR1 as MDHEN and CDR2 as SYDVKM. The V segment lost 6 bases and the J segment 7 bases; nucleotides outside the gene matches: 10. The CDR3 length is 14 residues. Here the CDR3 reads CASSPTGGLAGYTF. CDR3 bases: TGTGCCAGCAGCCCTACAGGGGGTTTGGCTGGCTACACCTTC.

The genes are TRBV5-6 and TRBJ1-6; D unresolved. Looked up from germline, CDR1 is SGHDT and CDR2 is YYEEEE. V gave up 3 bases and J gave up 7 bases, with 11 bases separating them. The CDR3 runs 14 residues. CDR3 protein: CASSSPRLNSPLHF. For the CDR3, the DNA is TGTGCCAGCAGCTCACCCAGATTAAATTCACCCCTCCACTTT. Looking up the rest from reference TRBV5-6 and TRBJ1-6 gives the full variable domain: DAGVTQSPTHLIKTRGQQVTLRCSPKSGHDTVSWYQQALGQGPQFIFQYYEEEERQRGNFPDRFSGHQFPNYSSELNVNALLLGDSALYLCASSSPRLNSPLHFGNGTRLTVT.

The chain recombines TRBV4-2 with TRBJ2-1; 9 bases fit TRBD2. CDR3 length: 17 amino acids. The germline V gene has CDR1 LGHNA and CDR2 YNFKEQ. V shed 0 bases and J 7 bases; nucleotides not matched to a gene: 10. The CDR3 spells CASSQDDLAGVLNEQFF. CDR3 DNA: TGTGCCAGCAGCCAAGATGACTTAGCGGGAGTGTTGAATGAGCAGTTCTTC.

CDR3 in amino acids: CASSLEGTAYGYTF. The CDR3 region has the DNA TGCGCCAGCAGCTTGGAAGGGACAGCTTATGGCTACACCTTC. V gene TRBV5-1 combines with J gene TRBJ1-2; 7 bases are a match to TRBD1. The CDR3 length is 14 residues. Germline V gene sequence: CDR1 SGHRS, CDR2 YFSETQ. J lost 5 bases, V lost 0 bases, and 4 bases had no gene match.

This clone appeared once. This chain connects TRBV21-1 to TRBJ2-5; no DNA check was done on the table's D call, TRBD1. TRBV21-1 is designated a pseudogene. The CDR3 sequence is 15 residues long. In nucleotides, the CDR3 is TGTGCCAGTCTAGAGACAGGGGAAGTTTTGGAGACCCAGTACTTC. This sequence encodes CASLETGEVLETQYF.

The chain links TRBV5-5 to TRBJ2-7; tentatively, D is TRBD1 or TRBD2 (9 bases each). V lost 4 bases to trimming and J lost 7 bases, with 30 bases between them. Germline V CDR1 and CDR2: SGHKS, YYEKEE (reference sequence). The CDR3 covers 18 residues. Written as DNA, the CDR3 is TGTGCCAGCAGCCCGGGACAGGGAGCGGCGGGAGGGCCCAGGGAGCAGTACTTC. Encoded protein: CASSPGQGAAGGPREQYF.

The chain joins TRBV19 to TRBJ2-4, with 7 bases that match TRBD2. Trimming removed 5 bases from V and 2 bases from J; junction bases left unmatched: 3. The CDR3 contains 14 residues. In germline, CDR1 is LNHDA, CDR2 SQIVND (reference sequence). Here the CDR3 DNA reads TGTGCCAGTAGTTTGAGCGGGACCAAAAACATTCAGTACTTC. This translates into CASSLSGTKNIQYF.

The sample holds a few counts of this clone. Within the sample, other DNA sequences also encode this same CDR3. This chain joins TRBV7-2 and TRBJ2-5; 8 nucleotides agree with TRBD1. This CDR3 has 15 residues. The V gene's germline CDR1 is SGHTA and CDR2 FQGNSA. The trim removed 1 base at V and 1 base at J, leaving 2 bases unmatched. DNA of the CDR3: TGTGCCAGCAGCTTAGTGGACAGGGCCCAAGAGACCCAGTACTTC. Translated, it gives CASSLVDRAQETQYF.

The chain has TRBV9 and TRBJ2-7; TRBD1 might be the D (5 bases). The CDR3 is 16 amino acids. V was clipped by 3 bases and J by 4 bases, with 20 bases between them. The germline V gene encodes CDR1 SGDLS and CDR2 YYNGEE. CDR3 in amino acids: CASSEGLDPRKYEQYF. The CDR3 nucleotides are TGTGCCAGCAGCGAGGGGCTGGATCCTAGGAAATACGAGCAGTACTTC.

The CDR3 loop reads CASSPGWGRSTDTQYF. CDR3 nucleotide sequence: TGTGCCAGCAGCCCTGGGTGGGGGCGTAGCACAGATACGCAGTATTTT. The chain combines TRBV5-6 with TRBJ2-3; possibly TRBD1 for D (6 bases). Trimming cost V 4 bases and J 0 bases, with 15 bases left between them. The CDR3 sequence is 16 residues long. From germline, CDR1 is SGHDT and CDR2 YYEEEE.

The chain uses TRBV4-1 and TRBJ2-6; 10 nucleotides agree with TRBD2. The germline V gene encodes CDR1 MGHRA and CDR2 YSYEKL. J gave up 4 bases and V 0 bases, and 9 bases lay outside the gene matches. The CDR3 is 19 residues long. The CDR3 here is CASSQDGLAGVGGANVLTF. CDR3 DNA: TGCGCCAGCAGCCAAGATGGTCTAGCGGGAGTAGGGGGGGCCAACGTCCTGACTTTC.

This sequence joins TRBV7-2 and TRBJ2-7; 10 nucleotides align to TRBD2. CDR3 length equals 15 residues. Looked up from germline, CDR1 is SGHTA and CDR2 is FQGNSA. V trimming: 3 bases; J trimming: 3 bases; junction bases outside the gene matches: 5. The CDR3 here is CASSFGTSGIYEQYF. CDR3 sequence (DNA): TGTGCCAGCAGCTTTGGTACTAGCGGGATCTACGAGCAGTACTTC.

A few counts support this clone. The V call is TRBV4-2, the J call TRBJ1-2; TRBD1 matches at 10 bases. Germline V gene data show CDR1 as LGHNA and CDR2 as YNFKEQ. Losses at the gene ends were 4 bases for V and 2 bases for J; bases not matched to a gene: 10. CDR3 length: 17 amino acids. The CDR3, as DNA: TGTGCCAGCAGCCTACGGGACAGGGGACTCAAGAACTATGGCTACACCTTC. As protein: CASSLRDRGLKNYGYTF.

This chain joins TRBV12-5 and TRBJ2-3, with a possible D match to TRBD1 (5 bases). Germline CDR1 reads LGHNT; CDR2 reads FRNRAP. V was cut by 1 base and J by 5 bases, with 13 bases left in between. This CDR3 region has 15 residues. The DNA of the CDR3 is TGTGCTAGTGGTTTGGGCCGAACGCAGGGAGATACGCAGTATTTT. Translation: CASGLGRTQGDTQYF.

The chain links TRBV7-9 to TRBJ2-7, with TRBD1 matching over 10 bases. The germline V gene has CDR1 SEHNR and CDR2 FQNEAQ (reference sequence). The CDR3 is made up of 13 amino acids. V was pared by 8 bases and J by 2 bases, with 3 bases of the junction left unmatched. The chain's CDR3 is CASQGQGTYEQYF. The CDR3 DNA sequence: TGTGCCAGCCAGGGACAGGGGACCTACGAGCAGTACTTC.

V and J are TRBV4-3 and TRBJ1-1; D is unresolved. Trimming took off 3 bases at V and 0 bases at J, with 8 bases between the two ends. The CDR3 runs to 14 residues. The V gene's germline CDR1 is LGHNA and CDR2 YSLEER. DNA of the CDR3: TGCGCCAGCAGCCAGTCGGGTATGAACACTGAAGCTTTCTTT. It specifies CASSQSGMNTEAFF.

The CDR3 loop is CAWSPPSSRRGNTEAFF. As DNA, the CDR3 is TGTGCCTGGAGCCCCCCCTCCTCGCGGAGGGGGAACACTGAAGCTTTCTTT. The gene calls are TRBV30 and TRBJ1-1; weak D call: TRBD1 (5 bases). There are 17 residues in the CDR3. Germline loops: CDR1 GTSNPN, CDR2 SVGIG (reference sequence). V was clipped by 3 bases and J by 1 base, with 21 bases between them.

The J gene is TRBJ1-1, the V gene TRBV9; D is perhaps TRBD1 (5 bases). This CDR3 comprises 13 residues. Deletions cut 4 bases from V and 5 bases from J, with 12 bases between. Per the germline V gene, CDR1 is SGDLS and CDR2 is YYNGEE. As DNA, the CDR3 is TGTGCCAGCAGCACCCTCGGGGGGACTGAAGCTTTCTTT. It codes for CASSTLGGTEAFF.

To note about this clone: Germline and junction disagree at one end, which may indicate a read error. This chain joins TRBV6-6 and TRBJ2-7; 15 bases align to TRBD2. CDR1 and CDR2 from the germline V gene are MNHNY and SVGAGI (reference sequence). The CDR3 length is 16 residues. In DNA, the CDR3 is TGTGCCAGCAGTTACTCTGGGGGACTAGCGGGAGGATTTCGAGATTTC. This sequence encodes CASSYSGGLAGGFRDF.

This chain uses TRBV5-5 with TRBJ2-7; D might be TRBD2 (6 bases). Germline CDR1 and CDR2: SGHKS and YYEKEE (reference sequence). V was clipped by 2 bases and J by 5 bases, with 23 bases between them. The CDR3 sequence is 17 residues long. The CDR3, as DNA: TGTGCCAGCAGCTTCGTGGGTGGAAAGCGTGGCGGGGACGAGCAGTACTTC. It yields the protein CASSFVGGKRGGDEQYF.

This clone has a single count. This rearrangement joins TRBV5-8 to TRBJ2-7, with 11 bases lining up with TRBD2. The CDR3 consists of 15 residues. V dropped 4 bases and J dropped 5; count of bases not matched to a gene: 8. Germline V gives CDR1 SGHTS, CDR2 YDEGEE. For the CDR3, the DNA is TGTGCCAGCAGCGGAGGGACTAGCGGATTTGACGAGCAGTACTTC. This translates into CASSGGTSGFDEQYF.

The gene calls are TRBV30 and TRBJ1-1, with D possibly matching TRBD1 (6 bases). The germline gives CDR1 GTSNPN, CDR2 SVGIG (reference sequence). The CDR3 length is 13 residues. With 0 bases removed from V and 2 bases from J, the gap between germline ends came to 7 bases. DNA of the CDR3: TGTGCCTGGAGTGTACAGGGAAACACTGAAGCTTTCTTT. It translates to CAWSVQGNTEAFF.